These 2 T cell receptor beta chains came from one sample sequenced in a study of identical twins. Using its own MiXCR run on the 5' RACE reads, TCRdb lists one record per CDR3 protein. This sample carries 230,000 or so distinct CDR3 sequences, approximately 8.3% of them seen once, and the ten largest clones take less than 4%. These same data were also listed under a study on yellow fever vaccine responses in identical twins.

The sample comprised CD8+ T cells sorted from blood. These TCRs come from a woman between 18 and 29 years old in good health.

The chain links TRBV28 to TRBJ2-2; tentatively, D is TRBD1 (6 bases). CDR1 and CDR2 (germline): MDHEN, SYDVKM. The CDR3 runs 17 residues. Trimming cost V 2 bases and J 4 bases, with 17 bases left between them. As DNA, the CDR3 is TGTGCCAGCAGTTTACGTTTAACAGGGTCGATCACCGGGGAGCTGTTTTTT. This translates into CASSLRLTGSITGELFF.

V usage is TRBV24-1 and J usage is TRBJ2-2, with D possibly TRBD2 on 6 matching bases. Germline CDR1 KGHDR, CDR2 SFDVKD. The CDR3 spans 17 residues. The V gene lost 2 bases and the J gene lost 2 bases, with 14 bases spanning the gap. The CDR3 DNA reads TGTGCCACCAGTGATTCTCCGGGACTTATCAACACCGGGGAGCTGTTTTTT. It yields the protein CATSDSPGLINTGELFF.